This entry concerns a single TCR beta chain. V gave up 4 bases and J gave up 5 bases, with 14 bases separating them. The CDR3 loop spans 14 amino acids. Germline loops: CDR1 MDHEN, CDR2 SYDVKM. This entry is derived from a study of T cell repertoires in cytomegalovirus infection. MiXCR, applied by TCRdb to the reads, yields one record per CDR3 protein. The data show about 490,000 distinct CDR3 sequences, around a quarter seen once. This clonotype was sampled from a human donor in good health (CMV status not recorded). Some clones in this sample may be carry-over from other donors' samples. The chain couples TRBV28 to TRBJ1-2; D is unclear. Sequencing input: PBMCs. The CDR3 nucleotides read TGTGCCAGCAGTTCCCCTGGGAACCTATATGGCTACACCTTC. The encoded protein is CASSSPGNLYGYTF.